These 16 T cell receptor beta chains originate from one sample sequenced in a study of OX40 agonist ivuxolimab in advanced cancers. Data came from immunoSEQ multiplex PCR; TCRdb stores just in-frame clones and leaves some out. Of 60,000 to 70,000 clones listed, approximately 90% are singletons. Sequenced here: CD4+ or CD8+ T cells sorted from blood, sampled in a trial of the OX40 agonist ivuxolimab. The receptors were sampled from an adult with an advanced solid tumor such as melanoma, head and neck, liver or kidney cancer.

The chain recombines TRBV11-2 with TRBJ2-7; D unresolved. The CDR3 totals 13 residues. V was clipped by 6 bases and J by 6 bases, with 15 bases between them. Germline CDR1 is SGHAT and CDR2 is FQNNGV. The CDR3: CASSSFPAAEQYF. The CDR3 DNA reads TGTGCCAGCAGTTCCTTCCCCGCCGCCGAGCAGTACTTC.

The chain carries TRBV6-6 and TRBJ1-5; no clear D gene. The V gene's germline CDR1 is MNHNY and CDR2 SVGAGI (reference sequence). This CDR3 contains 15 residues. Trimming took 4 bases from V and 2 from J, leaving 12 bases between them. As DNA, the CDR3 is TGTGCCAGCAGTTCGTGGGGATTCGGCAATCAGCCCCAGCATTTT. Translated: CASSSWGFGNQPQHF.

As to this clone: In the same sample, other DNA sequences code for this CDR3. The genes are TRBV7-9 and TRBJ2-3, with D perhaps TRBD1 (6 bases). The germline gives CDR1 SEHNR, CDR2 FQNEAQ (reference sequence). There are 13 residues in the CDR3. Trimming left V 5 bases short and J 4 bases short, with 10 bases between. This CDR3 is CASSPRGPDTQYF. The CDR3 nucleotides are TGTGCCAGCAGCCCCAGGGGACCAGATACGCAGTATTTT. Looking up the rest from reference TRBV7-9 and TRBJ2-3 gives the full variable domain: DTGVSQNPRHKITKRGQNVTFRCDPISEHNRLYWYRQTLGQGPEFLTYFQNEAQLEKSRLLSDRFSAERPKGSFSTLEIQRTEQGDSAMYLCASSPRGPDTQYFGPGTRLTVL.

The rearrangement uses TRBV6-1 and TRBJ2-1; the D gene could be TRBD1 or TRBD2 (5 bases each). This CDR3 is built from 12 residues. V lost 8 bases to trimming and J lost 9 bases, with 14 bases between them. CDR1 is MNHNS, CDR2 SASEGT, per germline. The CDR3 sequence is CASEGLASEQFF. The CDR3 DNA reads as TGTGCCAGCGAGGGGCTAGCATCTGAGCAGTTCTTC.

The J gene is TRBJ1-1, the V gene TRBV19; 8 bases match TRBD1. J lost 0 bases, V lost 4 bases, and 16 bases had no gene match. The CDR3 runs 19 residues. Germline lookup yields CDR1 LNHDA and CDR2 SQIVND (reference sequence). The CDR3 is CASSRLMVGDRGLNTEAFF. The DNA of the CDR3 is TGTGCCAGTAGTAGATTAATGGTCGGAGACAGGGGCTTGAACACTGAAGCTTTCTTT.

This chain joins TRBV5-1 and TRBJ2-1, with D perhaps matching TRBD2 (6 bases). V was trimmed by 1 base and J by 2 bases, leaving 16 bases between them. CDR1 and CDR2 (germline): SGHRS, YFSETQ. The CDR3 runs 17 residues. The CDR3 DNA reads TGCGCCAGCAGCTTGAGTCTAGCGCGACCAACCTACAATGAGCAGTTCTTC. This sequence encodes CASSLSLARPTYNEQFF. The full variable domain, rest sourced from reference TRBV5-1 and TRBJ2-1, is KAGVTQTPRYLIKTRGQQVTLSCSPISGHRSVSWYQQTPGQGLQFLFEYFSETQRNKGNFPGRFSGRQFSNSRSEMNVSTLELGDSALYLCASSLSLARPTYNEQFFGPGTRLTVL.

This rearrangement joins TRBV28 to TRBJ1-1; D perhaps matches TRBD1 (5 bases). Trimming removed 7 bases from V and 5 bases from J, with 14 bases in between. The CDR3 contains 13 residues. Germline-derived CDR1 and CDR2 are MDHEN and SYDVKM. CDR3 DNA: TGTGCCAGCAAGTCAGGGTTTTTGACTGAAGCTTTCTTT. Translated: CASKSGFLTEAFF. The full variable domain, its missing parts supplied by reference TRBV28 and TRBJ1-1, is DVKVTQSSRYLVKRTGEKVFLECVQDMDHENMFWYRQDPGLGLRLIYFSYDVKMKEKGDIPEGYSVSREKKERFSLILESASTNQTSMYLCASKSGFLTEAFFGQGTRLTVV.

The chain uses TRBV7-6 and TRBJ2-7; 8 bases align to TRBD2. CDR1 is SGHVS, CDR2 FNYEAQ, per germline. The CDR3 has 14 residues. Trimming removed 3 bases from V and 0 bases from J; junction bases left unmatched: 1. The chain's CDR3 is CASSLREDSYEQYF. As DNA, the CDR3 is TGTGCCAGCAGCTTGCGGGAGGACTCCTACGAGCAGTACTTC. Drawing the rest from reference TRBV7-6 and TRBJ2-7, the complete variable domain is GAGVSQSPRYKVTKRGQDVALRCDPISGHVSLYWYRQALGQGPEFLTYFNYEAQQDKSGLPNDRFSAERPEGSISTLTIQRTEQRDSAMYRCASSLREDSYEQYFGPGTRLTVT.

Here the CDR3 reads CASSWDARDNSPLHF. The DNA for the CDR3 is TGTGCCAGCAGTTGGGACGCCAGAGATAATTCACCCCTCCACTTT. The chain joins TRBV28 to TRBJ1-6, with D possibly TRBD1 on 5 matching bases. This CDR3 has 15 residues. The V gene's germline CDR1 is MDHEN and CDR2 SYDVKM. Deletions cut 4 bases from V and 5 bases from J, with 12 bases between.

CDR3 region: CASRGPLGTGELFF. The DNA of the CDR3 is TGTGCCAGCAGGGGACCCCTAGGGACCGGGGAGCTGTTTTTT. This chain connects TRBV7-2 to TRBJ2-2; D is possibly TRBD1 or TRBD2 (5 bases each). The CDR3 spans 14 residues. The germline V gene has CDR1 SGHTA and CDR2 FQGNSA. V lost 6 bases, J lost 5 bases, and 13 bases lay in between.

The rearrangement uses TRBV19 and TRBJ1-1; D might be TRBD1 (6 bases). The CDR3 covers 14 residues. Trimming shortened V by 3 bases and J by 1 base, and 9 bases separated the two germline ends. The germline CDR1 and CDR2 sequences are LNHDA and SQIVND (reference sequence). CDR3 region: CASSIGQQNTEAFF. In DNA form, the CDR3 reads TGTGCCAGTAGTATCGGACAGCAGAACACTGAAGCTTTCTTT.

The V gene is TRBV9, the J gene TRBJ2-5; D is uncertain. The CDR3 loop spans 12 amino acids. V was trimmed by 1 base and J by 4 bases, leaving 5 bases between them. The V gene's germline CDR1 is SGDLS and CDR2 YYNGEE. In DNA form, the CDR3 reads TGTGCCAGCAGCGTATTGGGAGAGACCCAGTACTTC. It is translated as CASSVLGETQYF.

The chain joins TRBV2 to TRBJ1-6; TRBD1 might be the D (6 bases). V was cut by 5 bases and J by 7 bases, with 12 bases left in between. From germline, CDR1 is SNHLY and CDR2 FYNNEI. This CDR3 contains 14 residues. CDR3 DNA: TGTGCCAGCAGTACAGGGCCCACGAATTCACCCCTCCACTTT. Protein: CASSTGPTNSPLHF.

This sequence joins TRBV6-6 and TRBJ1-2; TRBD1 is a possible D gene (6 bases). This CDR3 has 13 amino acids. V lost 5 bases to trimming and J lost 3 bases, with 10 bases between them. CDR1 and CDR2 (germline): MNHNY, SVGAGI (reference sequence). The CDR3 spells CASSPSGDYGYTF. As DNA, the CDR3 is TGTGCCAGCAGTCCTTCAGGGGACTATGGCTACACCTTC.

The rearrangement uses TRBV2 and TRBJ1-1; D remains unclear. Trimming took off 6 bases at V and 1 base at J, with 3 bases between the two ends. Germline-derived CDR1 and CDR2 are SNHLY and FYNNEI. CDR3 length: 11 residues. CDR3 protein: CASSPNTEAFF. CDR3 sequence (DNA): TGTGCCAGCAGCCCGAACACTGAAGCTTTCTTT.

This chain joins TRBV6-5 and TRBJ2-5; a possible D gene is TRBD1 (6 bases). V lost 6 bases and J 2 bases, leaving 10 bases between the germline ends. The CDR3 is made up of 13 amino acids. CDR1 MNHEY and CDR2 SVGAGI come from the germline V gene. The CDR3 spells CASSYDRQETQYF. For the CDR3, the DNA is TGTGCCAGCAGCTATGACAGGCAAGAGACCCAGTACTTC.